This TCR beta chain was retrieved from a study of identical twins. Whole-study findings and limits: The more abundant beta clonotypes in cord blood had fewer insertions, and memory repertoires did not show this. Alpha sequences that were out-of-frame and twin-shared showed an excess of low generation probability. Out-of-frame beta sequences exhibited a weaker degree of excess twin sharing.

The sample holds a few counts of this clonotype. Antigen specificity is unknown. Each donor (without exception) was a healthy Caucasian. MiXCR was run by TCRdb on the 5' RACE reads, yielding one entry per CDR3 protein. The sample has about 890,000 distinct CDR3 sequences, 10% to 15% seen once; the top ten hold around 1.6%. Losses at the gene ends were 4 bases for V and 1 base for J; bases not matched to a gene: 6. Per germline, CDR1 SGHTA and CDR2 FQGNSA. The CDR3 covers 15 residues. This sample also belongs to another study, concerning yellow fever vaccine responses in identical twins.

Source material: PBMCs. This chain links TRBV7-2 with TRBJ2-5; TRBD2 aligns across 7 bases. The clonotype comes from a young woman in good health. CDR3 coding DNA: TGTGCCAGCAGCTCCTGGGACTATGGCCAAGAGACCCAGTACTTC. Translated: CASSSWDYGQETQYF.